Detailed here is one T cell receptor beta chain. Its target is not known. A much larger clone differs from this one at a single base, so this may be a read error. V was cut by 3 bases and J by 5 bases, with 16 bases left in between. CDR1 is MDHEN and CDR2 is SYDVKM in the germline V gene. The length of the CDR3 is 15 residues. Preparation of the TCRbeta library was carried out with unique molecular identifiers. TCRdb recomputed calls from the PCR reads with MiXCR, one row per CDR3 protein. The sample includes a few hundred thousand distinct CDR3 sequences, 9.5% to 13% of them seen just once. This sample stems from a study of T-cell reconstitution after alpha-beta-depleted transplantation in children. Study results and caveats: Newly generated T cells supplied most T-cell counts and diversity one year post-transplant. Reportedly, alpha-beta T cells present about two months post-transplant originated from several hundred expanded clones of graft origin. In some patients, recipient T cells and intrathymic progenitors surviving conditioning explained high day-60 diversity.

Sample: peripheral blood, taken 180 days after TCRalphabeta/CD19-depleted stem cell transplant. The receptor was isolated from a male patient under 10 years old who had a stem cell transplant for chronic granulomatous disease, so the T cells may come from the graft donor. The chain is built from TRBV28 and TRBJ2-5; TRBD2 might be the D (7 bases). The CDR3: CASSFKWGGLETQYF. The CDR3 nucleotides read TGTGCCAGCAGTTTTAAGTGGGGGGGCCTTGAGACCCAGTACTTC.